Included here is one T cell receptor (beta chain) sequence, with context. Antigen: not known. The data originate from a study of T cell repertoires in cytomegalovirus infection. At the level of the study: Well-studied HLA-B-restricted epitopes and recently identified HLA-C-restricted epitopes of CMV were both used in the study. It can be stated that public TCR beta signatures indicated CMV infection as well as a matching HLA type. The study, taken as a whole, reports: HLA-C-restricted CMV clonotypes gave the most frequent clonotype in two of eight donors. Cumulated frequencies of public TCR beta families served to identify carriers of CMV plus the relevant HLA.

One entry per CDR3 protein, called by TCRdb with MiXCR from the reads. Seen here are approximately 600,000 distinct CDR3 sequences, about 40% observed once, and the top ten hold 48%. Germline V CDR1 and CDR2: SGHVT, SQSDAQ. CDR3 length equals 12 residues. V was pared by 9 bases and J by 3 bases, with 11 bases between. The source is a human donor in good health (CMV status not recorded). Some clones in this sample may be carry-over from other donors' samples. Material: cultured PBMCs, obtained from culture after CMV antigen stimulation. The chain joins TRBV7-4 to TRBJ1-1, with unresolved D. The CDR3 DNA reads TGTGCCAGGGGGTTGTGGGACACTGAAGCTTTCTTT. The encoded protein is CARGLWDTEAFF.